This T cell receptor beta chain originates from a study of shared clonotypes between healthy human individuals. Overall study results and limits: Naive CD4 clonotypes were shared across a few donors at 4.5% to 6%.

V was clipped by 3 bases and J by 4 bases, with 9 bases between them. Germline assignment: CDR1 KGHSH and CDR2 LQKENI. The CDR3 is 13 residues long. To note about this clone: As yet, its antigen is unknown.

Assay runs were performed at deep level. Each PCR replicate from the sorted subsets contained roughly 210 ng DNA, which is tens of thousands of T cell genomes. Clones were read by immunoSEQ multiplex PCR, and TCRdb kept only the in-frame ones, dropping some. The table lists about 1 million clones, 70% to 80% of them singletons. The chain recombines TRBV18 with TRBJ1-1, with D unresolved. Material for sequencing was memory CD4+ T cells sorted from blood. Stated subset: CD45RA-negative fraction. The receptor was derived from a man between 18 and 35 years old in good health. The CDR3 DNA follows: TGTGCCAGCTCACCGTTGAAGAGCACTGAAGCTTTCTTT. This translates into CASSPLKSTEAFF.